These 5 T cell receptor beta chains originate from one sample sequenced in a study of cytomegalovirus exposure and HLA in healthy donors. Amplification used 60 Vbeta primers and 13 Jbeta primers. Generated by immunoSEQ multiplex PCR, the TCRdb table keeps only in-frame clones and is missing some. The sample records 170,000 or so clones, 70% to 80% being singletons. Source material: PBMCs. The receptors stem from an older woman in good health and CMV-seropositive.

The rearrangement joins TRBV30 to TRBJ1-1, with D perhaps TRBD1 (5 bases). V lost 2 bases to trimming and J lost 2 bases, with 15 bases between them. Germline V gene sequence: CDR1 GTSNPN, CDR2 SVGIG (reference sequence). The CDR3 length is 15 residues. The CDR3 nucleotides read TGTGCCTGGAGTAAATGGGGCCAGAGTAACACTGAAGCTTTCTTT. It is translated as CAWSKWGQSNTEAFF.

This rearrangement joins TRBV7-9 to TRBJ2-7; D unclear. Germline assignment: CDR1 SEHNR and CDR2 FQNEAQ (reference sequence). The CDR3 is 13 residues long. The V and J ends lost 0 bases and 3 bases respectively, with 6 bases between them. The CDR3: CASSLAGNYEQYF. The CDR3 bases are TGTGCCAGCAGCTTAGCCGGTAACTACGAGCAGTACTTC. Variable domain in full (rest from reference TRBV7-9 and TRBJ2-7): DTGVSQNPRHKITKRGQNVTFRCDPISEHNRLYWYRQTLGQGPEFLTYFQNEAQLEKSRLLSDRFSAERPKGSFSTLEIQRTEQGDSAMYLCASSLAGNYEQYFGPGTRLTVT.

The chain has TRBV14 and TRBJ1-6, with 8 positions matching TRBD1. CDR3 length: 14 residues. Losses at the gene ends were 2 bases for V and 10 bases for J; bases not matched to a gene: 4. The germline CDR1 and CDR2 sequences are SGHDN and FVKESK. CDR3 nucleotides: TGTGCCAGCAGCCAAACAGGGGGACTATCACCCCTCCACTTT. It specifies CASSQTGGLSPLHF.

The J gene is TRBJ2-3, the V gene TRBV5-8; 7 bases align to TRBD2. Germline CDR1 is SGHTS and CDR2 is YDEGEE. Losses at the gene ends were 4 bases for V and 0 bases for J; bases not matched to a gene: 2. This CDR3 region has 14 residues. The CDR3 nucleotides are TGTGCCAGCAGCCTTAGCGGGAGCACAGATACGCAGTATTTT. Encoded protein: CASSLSGSTDTQYF.

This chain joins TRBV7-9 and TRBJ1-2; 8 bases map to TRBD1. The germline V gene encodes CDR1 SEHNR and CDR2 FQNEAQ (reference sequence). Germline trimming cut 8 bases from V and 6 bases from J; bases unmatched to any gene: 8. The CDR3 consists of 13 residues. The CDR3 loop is CASRKTGADGYTF. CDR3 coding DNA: TGTGCCAGCCGTAAGACAGGGGCGGATGGCTACACCTTC.